The 22 T cell receptor beta chains in this list originate from one sample, sequenced in a study of early T cells in non-severe SARS-CoV-2 infection (dated by TCRdb to 2020 to 2023). Libraries came from 5' RACE. The sequencer listed for this sample is NextSeq 500. In-frame beta chains were kept once TCRdb had trimmed the public reads at Q25 with fastp and called clones with MiXCR. Identical CDR3 protein sequences are pooled into one entry, listed with their most common genes and DNA. The sample table shows tens of thousands of distinct CDR3 sequences, and roughly a sixth are seen once. The ten most abundant clones make up about 8.4% of the sample. The sample consisted of whole blood, taken at baseline. These TCRs come from an adult who was a healthcare worker with PCR-confirmed SARS-CoV-2 infection or an uninfected control (not recorded which).

This clonotype was counted only a few times. V is TRBV2 and J is TRBJ1-3; D not resolved. The ends were cut back, 7 bases at V and 3 bases at J, with 4 bases in the middle. In germline, CDR1 is SNHLY, CDR2 FYNNEI. The CDR3 spans 11 residues. The CDR3 DNA reads as TGTGCCAGCACGGATGGAAACACCATATATTTT. Translated: CASTDGNTIYF.

This clonotype was seen more than once but under ten times. The chain carries TRBV18 and TRBJ2-5; D remains ambiguous. V was shortened by 5 bases and J by 1 base, with 2 bases between the two germline ends. CDR1 and CDR2 from the germline V gene are KGHSH and LQKENI. This CDR3 is built from 11 residues. CDR3 sequence (DNA): TGTGCCAGCTCAGCCCAAGAGACCCAGTACTTC. Amino acids: CASSAQETQYF. Based on the CDR3 plus reference TRBV18 and TRBJ2-5, the full variable domain is NAGVMQNPRHLVRRRGQEARLRCSPMKGHSHVYWYRQLPEEGLKFMVYLQKENIIDESGMPKERFSAEFPKEGPSILRIQQVVRGDSAAYFCASSAQETQYFGPGTRLLVL.

This clonotype occurred many times. The chain joins TRBV11-2 to TRBJ2-7; the D gene is possibly TRBD1 (5 bases). CDR3 size: 13 residues. Trimming stripped 5 bases from V and 3 bases from J, with 11 bases between. Germline CDR1 is SGHAT and CDR2 is FQNNGV. In DNA form, the CDR3 reads TGTGCCAGCAGCACGGACACCGGCTACGAGCAGTACTTC. This codes for CASSTDTGYEQYF.

The chain uses TRBV6-5 and TRBJ2-3; no definite D call. CDR1 and CDR2 (germline): MNHEY, SVGAGI. CDR3 length equals 17 residues. The germline V and J ends were trimmed by 0 bases and 0 bases, with 13 bases remaining between them. The CDR3 coding sequence is TGTGCCAGCAGTTACTCGGCTCCGGGCTTTAGCACAGATACGCAGTATTTT. This gives the protein CASSYSAPGFSTDTQYF.

The chain employs TRBV12-2 and TRBJ1-2; the table's D call, TRBD1, has no DNA check behind it. TRBV12-2 is flagged as a pseudogene. The CDR3 extends over 18 amino acids. The CDR3 region has the DNA TGTGCAAGTCGCTTAGAGCACAGGGACGACATAGCTAACTATGGCTACACCTTC. Translating it yields CASRLEHRDDIANYGYTF.

This clonotype came up a few times. V is TRBV19 and J is TRBJ1-5; 7 bases line up with TRBD1. V gave up 3 bases and J gave up 5 bases; unmatched junction bases: 4. This CDR3 comprises 14 residues. From germline, CDR1 is LNHDA and CDR2 SQIVND (reference sequence). DNA for the CDR3: TGTGCCAGTAGTATTTGGCAGGGGGATCAGCCCCAGCATTTT. It codes for CASSIWQGDQPQHF.

The J gene is TRBJ1-1, the V gene TRBV19, with TRBD1 as a possible D gene (5 bases). The CDR3 sequence is 17 residues long. The germline V gene has CDR1 LNHDA and CDR2 SQIVND (reference sequence). The V and J ends lost 4 bases and 0 bases respectively, with 18 bases between them. CDR3 sequence: CASSTTSEGPMNTEAFF. CDR3 DNA: TGTGCCAGTAGTACCACTTCAGAGGGGCCCATGAACACTGAAGCTTTCTTT.

The CDR3 loop is CASSKGTSGRADTQYF. CDR3 nucleotides: TGTGCCAGCAGCAAAGGGACTAGCGGGAGAGCAGATACGCAGTATTTT. This chain links TRBV11-3 with TRBJ2-3, with 14 positions matching TRBD2. CDR3 length: 16 amino acids. Per the germline V gene, CDR1 is SGHNT and CDR2 is YENEEA. The J segment lost 4 bases and the V segment lost 5 bases, leaving 5 bases of the junction unmatched.

This clonotype was found a few times. The gene calls are TRBV5-1 and TRBJ2-1; TRBD2 aligns across 8 bases. Germline trimming cut 6 bases from V and 0 bases from J; bases unmatched to any gene: 8. This CDR3 region has 16 residues. Germline values: CDR1 SGHRS, CDR2 YFSETQ. CDR3: CASTPSSGSSYNEQFF. The CDR3 DNA is TGCGCCAGCACGCCTTCCAGCGGGAGCTCCTACAATGAGCAGTTCTTC. Complete variable domain (other parts from reference TRBV5-1 and TRBJ2-1): KAGVTQTPRYLIKTRGQQVTLSCSPISGHRSVSWYQQTPGQGLQFLFEYFSETQRNKGNFPGRFSGRQFSNSRSEMNVSTLELGDSALYLCASTPSSGSSYNEQFFGPGTRLTVL.

This rearrangement joins TRBV7-2 to TRBJ2-7; D is unresolved. Germline-derived CDR1 and CDR2 are SGHTA and FQGNSA. The V and J ends lost 2 bases and 0 bases respectively, with 14 bases between them. The CDR3 contains 16 residues. The CDR3 region is CASSLTSRRNSYEQYF. The CDR3 region has the DNA TGTGCCAGCAGCTTAACTTCGCGTCGGAACTCCTACGAGCAGTACTTC.

This sequence joins TRBV11-2 and TRBJ2-7, with 7 bases fitting TRBD1. J gave up 5 bases and V 3 bases, and 7 bases lay outside the gene matches. Per germline, CDR1 SGHAT and CDR2 FQNNGV. The CDR3 is 14 residues long. The CDR3, as DNA: TGTGCCAGCAGCTTGGGACAGTATTCCCACGAGCAGTACTTC. It specifies CASSLGQYSHEQYF. The complete variable domain, with remaining parts taken from reference TRBV11-2 and TRBJ2-7, reads EAGVAQSPRYKIIEKRQSVAFWCNPISGHATLYWYQQILGQGPKLLIQFQNNGVVDDSQLPKDRFSAERLKGVDSTLKIQPAKLEDSAVYLCASSLGQYSHEQYFGPGTRLTVT.

This clonotype has more than one count but fewer than ten. The chain has TRBV3-1 and TRBJ1-1; the D is unclear. The germline gives CDR1 LGHDT, CDR2 YNNKEL (reference sequence). This CDR3 comprises 16 residues. Trimming removed 0 bases at V and 0 bases at J, with 11 bases between. The CDR3 DNA follows: TGTGCCAGCAGCCAAGATAGGGCATTGATGAACACTGAAGCTTTCTTT. It codes for CASSQDRALMNTEAFF.

This chain connects TRBV19 to TRBJ2-1, with 12 bases matching TRBD2. V was pared by 7 bases and J by 6 bases, with 7 bases of the junction left unmatched. The CDR3 is made up of 15 amino acids. CDR1 is LNHDA and CDR2 is SQIVND in the germline V gene (reference sequence). Written as DNA, the CDR3 is TGTGCCAGTATCGCTAGCGGGGGGGCAGGCAATGAGCAGTTCTTC. Protein sequence: CASIASGGAGNEQFF.

The V and J genes are TRBV12-3 or TRBV12-4 and TRBJ2-7; 13 nucleotides match TRBD2. The CDR3 covers 14 residues. Trimming removed 5 bases from V and 4 bases from J; junction bases left unmatched: 2. The CDR3 here is CASSRTSGSYEQYF. The DNA for the CDR3 is TGTGCCAGCAGTCGGACTAGCGGGAGTTACGAGCAGTACTTC.

This clonotype came up a few times. The chain employs TRBV10-3 and TRBJ2-7; D not resolved. V lost 2 bases and J 3 bases, leaving 5 bases between the germline ends. CDR3 size: 12 residues. Germline V gives CDR1 ENHRY, CDR2 SYGVKD. The CDR3 DNA follows: TGTGCCATCAGTGAGGGTCGCTACGAGCAGTACTTC. This translates into CAISEGRYEQYF.

Written as DNA, the CDR3 is TGCGCCAGCAGGACCGAACCAAATAATGAAAAACTGTTTTTT. Protein: CASRTEPNNEKLFF. This rearrangement joins TRBV5-1 to TRBJ1-4; D call uncertain. CDR1 is SGHRS, CDR2 YFSETQ, per germline. The CDR3 is made up of 14 amino acids. Trimming left V 5 bases short and J 4 bases short, with 12 bases between. The variable domain in full, completed from reference TRBV5-1 and TRBJ1-4, reads KAGVTQTPRYLIKTRGQQVTLSCSPISGHRSVSWYQQTPGQGLQFLFEYFSETQRNKGNFPGRFSGRQFSNSRSEMNVSTLELGDSALYLCASRTEPNNEKLFFGSGTQLSVL.

Many counts were recorded for this clonotype. DNA for the CDR3: TGCAGTGCTACCCAGCGCACAGATACGCAGTATTTT. Amino acids: CSATQRTDTQYF. The V gene is TRBV20-1, the J gene TRBJ2-3; D ambiguous. Trimming took off 4 bases at V and 1 base at J, with 6 bases between the two ends. Germline V gives CDR1 DFQATT, CDR2 SNEGSKA (reference sequence). This CDR3 is 12 amino acids long.

The table lists this clonotype with a few counts. The V gene is TRBV5-1, the J gene TRBJ2-5, with TRBD1 matching 9 bases. The junction had 3 bases not matched to a gene; V was cut back by 4 bases and J by 5 bases. CDR1 and CDR2 (germline): SGHRS, YFSETQ. The CDR3 contains 13 residues. The CDR3 sequence is CASSQDRGETQYF. CDR3 DNA sequence: TGCGCCAGCAGCCAGGACAGGGGTGAGACCCAGTACTTC.

The chain has TRBV30 and TRBJ1-3, with TRBD1 identical over 9 bases. The trim removed 2 bases at V and 5 bases at J, leaving 10 bases unmatched. CDR1 is GTSNPN, CDR2 SVGIG, per germline (reference sequence). CDR3 length: 16 amino acids. The DNA of the CDR3 is TGTGCCTGGAGTCCAGGACAGGGGCTGAGGCGAAACACCATATATTTT. Amino acid sequence: CAWSPGQGLRRNTIYF. The full variable domain, completed using reference TRBV30 and TRBJ1-3, is SQTIHQWPATLVQPVGSPLSLECTVEGTSNPNLYWYRQAAGRGLQLLFYSVGIGQISSEVPQNLSASRPQDRQFILSSKKLLLSDSGFYLCAWSPGQGLRRNTIYFGEGSWLTVV.

This clonotype has just a few counts. V is TRBV7-9 and J is TRBJ1-4; D gene uncertain. Germline values: CDR1 SEHNR, CDR2 FQNEAQ (reference sequence). The V end was cut by 6 bases, the J end by 8 bases, with 16 bases between. The CDR3 loop spans 14 amino acids. The CDR3 loop reads CASSYNGVGEKLFF. In DNA, the CDR3 is TGTGCCAGCAGTTATAACGGGGTTGGGGAAAAACTGTTTTTT.

Only one count was recorded for this clonotype. This sequence may be a read error, since a much larger clone differs from it by one base. This chain uses TRBV7-6 with TRBJ1-4; 7 bases agree with TRBD1. The CDR3 sequence is 16 residues long. CDR1 is SGHVS, CDR2 FNYEAQ, per germline. In nucleotides, the CDR3 is TGTGCCAGCGGCTTAGTCGTGAGGGGGCGAGGTGAAAAACTGTTTTTT. Translation: CASGLVVRGRGEKLFF. Supplemented by reference TRBV7-6 and TRBJ1-4, the full variable domain reads GAGVSQSPRYKVTKRGQDVALRCDPISGHVSLYWYRQALGQGPEFLTYFNYEAQQDKSGLPNDRFSAERPEGSISTLTIQRTEQRDSAMYRCASGLVVRGRGEKLFFGSGTQLSVL.

The chain combines TRBV7-8 with TRBJ1-1, with 9 bases aligning to TRBD1. Germline CDR1 is SGHVS and CDR2 is FQNEAQ. The CDR3 consists of 14 residues. V dropped 5 bases and J dropped 3; count of bases not matched to a gene: 4. The CDR3 region is CASSAQGADTEAFF. CDR3 in DNA: TGTGCCAGCAGCGCACAGGGGGCAGACACTGAAGCTTTCTTT.